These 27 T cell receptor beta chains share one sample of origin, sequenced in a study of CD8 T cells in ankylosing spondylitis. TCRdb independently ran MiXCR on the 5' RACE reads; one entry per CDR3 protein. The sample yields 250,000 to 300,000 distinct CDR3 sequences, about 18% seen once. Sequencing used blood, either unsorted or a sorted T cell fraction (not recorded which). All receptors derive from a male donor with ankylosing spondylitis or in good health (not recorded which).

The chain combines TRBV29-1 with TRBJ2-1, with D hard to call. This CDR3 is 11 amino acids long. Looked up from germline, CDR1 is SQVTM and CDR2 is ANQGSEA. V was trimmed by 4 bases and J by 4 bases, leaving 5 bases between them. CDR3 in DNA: TGCAGCGTTGCGGAGTACAATGAGCAGTTCTTC. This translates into CSVAEYNEQFF.

The CDR3 nucleotides read TGTGCCAGCAGCTTAGGGGGCGGACTAGCGGGAGTCAATGAGCAGTTCTTC. As protein: CASSLGGGLAGVNEQFF. J is TRBJ2-1 and V is TRBV7-6; 13 bases are a match to TRBD2. This CDR3 is built from 17 residues. V lost 1 base, J lost 6 bases, and 6 bases stayed unmatched. The germline V gene has CDR1 SGHVS and CDR2 FNYEAQ.

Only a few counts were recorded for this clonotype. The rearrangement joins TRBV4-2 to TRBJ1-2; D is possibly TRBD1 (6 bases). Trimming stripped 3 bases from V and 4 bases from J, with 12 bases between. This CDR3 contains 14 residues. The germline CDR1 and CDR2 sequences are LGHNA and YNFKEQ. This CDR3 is CASSQGWGPYGYTF. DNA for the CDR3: TGTGCCAGCAGCCAGGGGTGGGGGCCCTATGGCTACACCTTC.

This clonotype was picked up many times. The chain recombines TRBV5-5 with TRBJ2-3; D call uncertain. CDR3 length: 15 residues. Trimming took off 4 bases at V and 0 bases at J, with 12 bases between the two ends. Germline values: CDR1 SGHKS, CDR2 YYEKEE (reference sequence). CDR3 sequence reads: CASSLQIYSTDTQYF. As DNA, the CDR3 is TGTGCCAGCAGCCTACAGATTTATAGCACAGATACGCAGTATTTT.

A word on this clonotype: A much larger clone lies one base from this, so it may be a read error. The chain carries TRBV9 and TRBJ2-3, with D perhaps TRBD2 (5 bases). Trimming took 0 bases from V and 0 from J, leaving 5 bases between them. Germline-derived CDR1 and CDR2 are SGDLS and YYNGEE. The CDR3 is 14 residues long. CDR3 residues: CASSVGGSTDTQYF. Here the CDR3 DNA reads TGTGCCAGCAGCGTAGGCGGGAGCACAGATACGCAGTATTTT. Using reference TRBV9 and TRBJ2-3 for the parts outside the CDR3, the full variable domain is DSGVTQTPKHLITATGQRVTLRCSPRSGDLSVYWYQQSLDQGLQFLIQYYNGEERAKGNILERFSAQQFPDLHSELNLSSLELGDSALYFCASSVGGSTDTQYFGPGTRLTVL.

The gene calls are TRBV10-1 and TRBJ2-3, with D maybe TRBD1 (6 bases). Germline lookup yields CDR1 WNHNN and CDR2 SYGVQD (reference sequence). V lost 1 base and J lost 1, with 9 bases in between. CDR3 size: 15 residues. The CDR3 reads CASSELKGGTDTQYF. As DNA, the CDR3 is TGCGCCAGCAGTGAGTTGAAGGGGGGCACAGATACGCAGTATTTT.

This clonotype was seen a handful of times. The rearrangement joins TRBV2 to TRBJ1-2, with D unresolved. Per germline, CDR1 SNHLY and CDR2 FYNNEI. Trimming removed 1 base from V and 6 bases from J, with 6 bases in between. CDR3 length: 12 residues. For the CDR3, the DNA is TGTGCCAGCAGTGAAGTGGACGATGGCTACACCTTC. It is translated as CASSEVDDGYTF.

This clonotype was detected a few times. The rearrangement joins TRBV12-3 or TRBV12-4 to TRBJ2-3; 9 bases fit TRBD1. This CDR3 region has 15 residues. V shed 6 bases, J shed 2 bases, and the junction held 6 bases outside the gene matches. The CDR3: CASSGTGLVTDTQYF. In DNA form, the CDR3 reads TGTGCCAGCAGCGGGACAGGGTTGGTCACAGATACGCAGTATTTT.

CDR3 protein: CASLRGTDSYNEQFF. In DNA, the CDR3 is TGTGCCAGCCTGAGGGGGACAGACTCCTACAATGAGCAGTTCTTC. The V call is TRBV11-2, the J call TRBJ2-1; 7 positions agree with TRBD1. Germline-derived CDR1 and CDR2 are SGHAT and FQNNGV. V was pared by 8 bases and J by 0 bases, with 7 bases of the junction left unmatched. The CDR3 covers 15 residues.

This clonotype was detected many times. The CDR3 here is CASSFMGYGELFF. The CDR3 DNA follows: TGTGCCAGCAGTTTTATGGGGTACGGGGAGCTGTTTTTT. The gene calls are TRBV28 and TRBJ2-2; D call uncertain. CDR1 MDHEN and CDR2 SYDVKM come from the germline V gene. The CDR3 has 13 residues. V gave up 3 bases and J gave up 7 bases, with 9 bases separating them. The complete variable domain, with remaining parts taken from reference TRBV28 and TRBJ2-2, reads DVKVTQSSRYLVKRTGEKVFLECVQDMDHENMFWYRQDPGLGLRLIYFSYDVKMKEKGDIPEGYSVSREKKERFSLILESASTNQTSMYLCASSFMGYGELFFGEGSRLTVL.

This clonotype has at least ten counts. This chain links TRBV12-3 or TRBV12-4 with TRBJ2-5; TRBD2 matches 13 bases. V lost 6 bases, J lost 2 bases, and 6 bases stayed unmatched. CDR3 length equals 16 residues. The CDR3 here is CASRLLAGGPQETQYF. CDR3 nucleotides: TGTGCCAGCAGACTACTAGCGGGAGGGCCGCAAGAGACCCAGTACTTC.

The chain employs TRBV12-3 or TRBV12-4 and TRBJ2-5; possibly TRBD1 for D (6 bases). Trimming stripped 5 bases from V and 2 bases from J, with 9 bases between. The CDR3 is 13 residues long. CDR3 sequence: CASSGQPQETQYF. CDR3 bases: TGTGCCAGCAGTGGACAGCCACAAGAGACCCAGTACTTC.

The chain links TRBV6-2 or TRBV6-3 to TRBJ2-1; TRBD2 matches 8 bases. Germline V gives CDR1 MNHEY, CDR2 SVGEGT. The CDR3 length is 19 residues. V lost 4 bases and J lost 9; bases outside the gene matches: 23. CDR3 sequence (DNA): TGTGCCAGCAGTTGGGAAGCGGGAGACCGGCCTAAGCAAAATAGTGAGCAGTTCTTC. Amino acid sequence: CASSWEAGDRPKQNSEQFF.

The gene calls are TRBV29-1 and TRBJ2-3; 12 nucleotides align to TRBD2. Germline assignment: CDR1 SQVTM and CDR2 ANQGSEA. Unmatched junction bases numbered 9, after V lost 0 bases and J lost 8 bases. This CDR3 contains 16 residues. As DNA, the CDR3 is TGCAGCGTTGAAGATCCCCGGACTAGCGGGGAGGGTACGCAGTATTTT. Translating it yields CSVEDPRTSGEGTQYF.

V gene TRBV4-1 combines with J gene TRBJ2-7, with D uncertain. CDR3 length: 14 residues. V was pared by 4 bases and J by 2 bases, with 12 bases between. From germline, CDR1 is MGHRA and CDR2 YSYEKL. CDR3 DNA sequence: TGCGCCAGCAGCCCAGAGGTGCTTACCTACGAGCAGTACTTC. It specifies CASSPEVLTYEQYF.

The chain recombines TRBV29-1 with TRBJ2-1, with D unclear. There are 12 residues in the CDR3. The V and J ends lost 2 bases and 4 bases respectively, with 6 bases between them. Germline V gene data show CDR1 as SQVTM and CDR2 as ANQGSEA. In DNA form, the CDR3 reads TGCAGCGTTGAACAAAGGTACAATGAGCAGTTCTTC. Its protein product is CSVEQRYNEQFF.

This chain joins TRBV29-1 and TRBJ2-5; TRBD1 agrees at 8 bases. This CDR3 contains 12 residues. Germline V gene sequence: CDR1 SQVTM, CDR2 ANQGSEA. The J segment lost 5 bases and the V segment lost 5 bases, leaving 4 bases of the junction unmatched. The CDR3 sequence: CSVWTGYETQYF. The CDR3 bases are TGCAGCGTTTGGACAGGGTACGAGACCCAGTACTTC.

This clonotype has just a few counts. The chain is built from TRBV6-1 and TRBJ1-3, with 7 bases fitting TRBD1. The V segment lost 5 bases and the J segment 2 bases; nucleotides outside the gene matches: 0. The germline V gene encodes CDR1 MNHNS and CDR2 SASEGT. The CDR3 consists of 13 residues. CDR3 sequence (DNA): TGTGCCAGCAGTACAGGGGCTGGAAACACCATATATTTT. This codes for CASSTGAGNTIYF.

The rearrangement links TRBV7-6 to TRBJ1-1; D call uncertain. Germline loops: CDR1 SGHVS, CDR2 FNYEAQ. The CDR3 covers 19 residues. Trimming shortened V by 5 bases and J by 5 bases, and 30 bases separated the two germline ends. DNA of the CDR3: TGTGCCAGCAGCCTAGAGGGTCGAAAAAGGGTAGGGCCGGTTACTGAAGCTTTCTTT. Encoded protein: CASSLEGRKRVGPVTEAFF.

The CDR3, as DNA: TGTGCCAGCAGTTTTGACTATTCCGATACGCAGTATTTT. Residues: CASSFDYSDTQYF. The gene calls are TRBV13 and TRBJ2-3, with D possibly being TRBD2 (5 bases). Germline CDR1 is PRHDT and CDR2 is FYEKMQ (reference sequence). This CDR3 comprises 13 residues. V dropped 6 bases and J dropped 6 bases, with 13 bases sitting between them.

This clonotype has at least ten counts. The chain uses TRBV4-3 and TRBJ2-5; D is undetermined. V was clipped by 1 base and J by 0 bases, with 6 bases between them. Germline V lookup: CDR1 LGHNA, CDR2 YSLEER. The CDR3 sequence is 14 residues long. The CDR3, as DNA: TGCGCCAGCAGCCAAGGAGCGTACCAAGAGACCCAGTACTTC. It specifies CASSQGAYQETQYF.

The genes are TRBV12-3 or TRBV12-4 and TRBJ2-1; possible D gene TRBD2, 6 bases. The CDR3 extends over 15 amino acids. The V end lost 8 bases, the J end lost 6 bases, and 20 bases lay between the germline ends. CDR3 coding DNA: TGTGCCAGCTCCCTCCGGGACTTCCACCCCAATGAGCAGTTCTTC. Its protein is CASSLRDFHPNEQFF.

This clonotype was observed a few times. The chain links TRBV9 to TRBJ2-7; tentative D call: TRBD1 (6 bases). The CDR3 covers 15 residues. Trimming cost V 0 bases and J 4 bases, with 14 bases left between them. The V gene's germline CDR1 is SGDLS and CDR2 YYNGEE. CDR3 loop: CASSVAAGDMYEQYF. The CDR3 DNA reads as TGTGCCAGCAGCGTAGCGGCAGGGGATATGTACGAGCAGTACTTC.

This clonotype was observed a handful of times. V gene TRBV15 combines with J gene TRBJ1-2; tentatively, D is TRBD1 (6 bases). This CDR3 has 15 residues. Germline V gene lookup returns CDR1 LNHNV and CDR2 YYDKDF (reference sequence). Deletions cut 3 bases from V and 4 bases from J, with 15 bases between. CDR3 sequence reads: CATSRAEGGGYGYTF. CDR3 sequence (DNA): TGTGCCACCAGCAGGGCGGAGGGGGGCGGCTATGGCTACACCTTC.

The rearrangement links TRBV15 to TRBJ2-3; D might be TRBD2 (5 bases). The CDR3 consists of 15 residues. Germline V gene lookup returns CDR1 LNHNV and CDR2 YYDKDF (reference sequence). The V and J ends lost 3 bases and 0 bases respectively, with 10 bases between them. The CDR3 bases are TGTGCCACCAGCAGTAGTGGGGAGAGCACAGATACGCAGTATTTT. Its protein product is CATSSSGESTDTQYF.

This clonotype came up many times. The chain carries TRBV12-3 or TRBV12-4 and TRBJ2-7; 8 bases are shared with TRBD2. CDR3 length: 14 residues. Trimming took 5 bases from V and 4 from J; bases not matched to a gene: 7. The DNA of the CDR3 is TGTGCCAGCAGTCCCGGGGGGGGGGTGTACGAGCAGTACTTC. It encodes CASSPGGGVYEQYF.

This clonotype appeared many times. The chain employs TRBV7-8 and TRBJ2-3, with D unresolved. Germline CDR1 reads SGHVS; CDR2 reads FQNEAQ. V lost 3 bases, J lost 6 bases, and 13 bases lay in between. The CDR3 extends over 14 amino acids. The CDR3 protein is CASSLWRDLDTQYF. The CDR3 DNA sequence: TGTGCCAGCAGCTTGTGGCGCGATCTCGATACGCAGTATTTT.